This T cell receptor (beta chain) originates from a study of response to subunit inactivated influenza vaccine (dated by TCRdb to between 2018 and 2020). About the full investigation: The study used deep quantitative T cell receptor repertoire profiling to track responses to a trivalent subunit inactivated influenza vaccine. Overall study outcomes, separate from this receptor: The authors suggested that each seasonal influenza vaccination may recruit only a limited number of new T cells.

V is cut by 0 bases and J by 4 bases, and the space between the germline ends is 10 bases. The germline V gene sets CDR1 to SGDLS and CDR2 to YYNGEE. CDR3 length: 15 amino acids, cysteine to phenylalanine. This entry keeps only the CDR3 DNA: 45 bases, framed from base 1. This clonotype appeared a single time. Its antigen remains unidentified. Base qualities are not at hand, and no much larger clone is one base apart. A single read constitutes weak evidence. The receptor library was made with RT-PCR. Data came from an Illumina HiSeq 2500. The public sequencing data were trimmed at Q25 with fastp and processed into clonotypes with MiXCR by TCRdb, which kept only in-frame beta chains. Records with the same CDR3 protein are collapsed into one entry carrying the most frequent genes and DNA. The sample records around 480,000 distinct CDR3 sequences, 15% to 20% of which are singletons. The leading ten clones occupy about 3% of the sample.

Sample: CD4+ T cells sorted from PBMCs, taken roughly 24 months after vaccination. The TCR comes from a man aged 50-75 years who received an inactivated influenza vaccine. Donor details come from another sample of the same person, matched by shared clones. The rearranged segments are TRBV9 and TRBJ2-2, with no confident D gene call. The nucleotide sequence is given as TGTGCCAGCAGCGTAGGAACGGCAGCCACCGGGGAGCTGTTTTTT. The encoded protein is CASSVGTAATGELFF.